The 13 T cell receptor beta chains presented below share a single source sample, sequenced in a study of response to subunit inactivated influenza vaccine. TCRdb re-analysed the RT-PCR reads in MiXCR, keeping a single row per CDR3 protein. This table has 490,000 or so distinct CDR3 sequences, about 7.6% appearing once. Source: PBMCs from blood, taken roughly 24 months after vaccination. The receptors stem from a man in his fifties or sixties who received an inactivated influenza vaccine.

This clonotype was counted a few times. CDR3 DNA sequence: TGTGCCAGCAGCTCGCGGGGGACTCGCATGTACCAAGAGACCCAGTACTTC. As protein: CASSSRGTRMYQETQYF. The chain has TRBV4-2 and TRBJ2-5, with 7 positions matching TRBD2. The CDR3 spans 17 residues. J gave up 0 bases and V 5 bases, and 12 bases lay outside the gene matches. Germline V gene sequence: CDR1 LGHNA, CDR2 YNFKEQ.

This clonotype has at least ten counts. V usage is TRBV4-3 and J usage is TRBJ2-2; D gene unclear. CDR1 is LGHNA, CDR2 YSLEER, per germline. Trimming removed 3 bases from V and 6 bases from J, with 14 bases in between. The CDR3 covers 15 residues. The CDR3 DNA sequence: TGCGCCAGCAGCCATCTCTCTATCGTCGCCGGGGAGCTGTTTTTT. It encodes CASSHLSIVAGELFF.

This clonotype was observed a handful of times. This chain uses TRBV23-1 with TRBJ1-1; 7 bases line up with TRBD1. TRBV23-1 is given ORF status, its function remaining uncertain. This CDR3 is 15 amino acids long. V was pared by 4 bases and J by 4 bases, with 9 bases of the junction left unmatched. The chain's CDR3 is CASSPLDRVITEAFF. CDR3 DNA: TGCGCCAGCAGTCCCCTCGACAGGGTAATCACTGAAGCTTTCTTT.

This clonotype has a count of ten or more. The V call is TRBV12-3 or TRBV12-4, the J call TRBJ1-5; D gene ambiguous. There are 14 residues in the CDR3. Deletions cut 2 bases from V and 6 bases from J, with 11 bases between. The CDR3 bases are TGTGCCAGCAGTTTATATGGTGAGAGTCAGCCCCAGCATTTT. Encoded protein: CASSLYGESQPQHF.

The table lists this clonotype with a few counts. This chain connects TRBV12-3 or TRBV12-4 to TRBJ2-1; 9 bases fit TRBD2. V gave up 5 bases and J gave up 2 bases; unmatched junction bases: 7. The CDR3 loop spans 16 amino acids. The CDR3 here is CASSIPGLATYNEQFF. In DNA, the CDR3 is TGTGCCAGCAGTATACCGGGACTAGCTACCTACAATGAGCAGTTCTTC.

In this sample, this clonotype turned up many times. This rearrangement joins TRBV6-5 to TRBJ2-1; no definite D call. The CDR3 loop spans 14 amino acids. The ends were cut back, 2 bases at V and 5 bases at J, with 10 bases in the middle. Germline values: CDR1 MNHEY, CDR2 SVGAGI. The CDR3 region has the DNA TGTGCCAGCAGTTACAGGAGAATACACAATGAGCAGTTCTTC. The encoded protein is CASSYRRIHNEQFF.

The CDR3 nucleotides are TGTGCCAGCAGCTTAGACAGCCGATTCTACGAGCAGTACTTC. Translating it yields CASSLDSRFYEQYF. The J gene is TRBJ2-7, the V gene TRBV11-2; D not certain. The germline CDR1 and CDR2 sequences are SGHAT and FQNNGV. The CDR3 has 14 amino acids. V lost 0 bases to trimming and J lost 3 bases, with 9 bases between them.

The gene calls are TRBV10-2 and TRBJ2-5; 10 nucleotides align to TRBD2. V gave up 7 bases and J gave up 11 bases; unmatched junction bases: 16. The CDR3 spans 15 residues. The germline V gene encodes CDR1 WSHSY and CDR2 SAAADI. CDR3 sequence (DNA): TGCGCCAGCACCGACAGCGGGAGGGCCCAAGAGATACAGTACTTC. Protein product: CASTDSGRAQEIQYF.

This clonotype was seen ten or more times. This chain joins TRBV6-1 and TRBJ2-1; possibly TRBD2 for D (6 bases). The CDR3 contains 17 residues. Germline CDR1 and CDR2: MNHNS and SASEGT. V was clipped by 6 bases and J by 0 bases, with 18 bases between them. CDR3 loop: CASRPRTSFYSYNEQFF. CDR3 DNA sequence: TGTGCCAGCAGGCCACGAACTAGCTTCTACTCCTACAATGAGCAGTTCTTC.

The V and J genes are TRBV29-1 and TRBJ2-7, with TRBD1 identical over 8 bases. V trimming: 7 bases; J trimming: 3 bases; junction bases outside the gene matches: 8. CDR1 and CDR2 from the germline V gene are SQVTM and ANQGSEA. This CDR3 spans 13 amino acids. The DNA of the CDR3 is TGCAGCGCTGCTGTGGGACAGGACTACGAGCAGTACTTC. Protein product: CSAAVGQDYEQYF.

The chain uses TRBV11-2 and TRBJ2-5, with 11 bases identical to TRBD2. The CDR3 sequence is 19 residues long. The ends lost 5 bases at V and 2 bases at J; junction bases unmatched: 16. Looked up from germline, CDR1 is SGHAT and CDR2 is FQNNGV. In nucleotides, the CDR3 is TGTGCCAGCAGCGCGACTCCGGGACTAGCGGCCCTCTTTCAAGAGACCCAGTACTTC. It translates to CASSATPGLAALFQETQYF.

The chain recombines TRBV7-8 with TRBJ1-1; 9 bases match TRBD1. CDR1 is SGHVS, CDR2 FQNEAQ, per germline. The junction had 2 bases not matched to a gene; V was cut back by 2 bases and J by 1 base. The CDR3 is 15 amino acids. The CDR3, as DNA: TGTGCCAGCAGCTTAACGGGACAGGGGAACACTGAAGCTTTCTTT. This sequence encodes CASSLTGQGNTEAFF.

There are a few counts of this clonotype. The V call is TRBV27, the J call TRBJ2-2, with 11 bases matching TRBD2. Germline CDR1 reads MNHEY; CDR2 reads SMNVEV (reference sequence). The length of the CDR3 is 19 residues. V shed 6 bases and J 1 base; nucleotides not matched to a gene: 13. The CDR3 DNA is TGTGCCAGCAGCCTTCTACTAGCGGGGGCCGGAGGGAACACCGGGGAGCTGTTTTTT. Its protein product is CASSLLLAGAGGNTGELFF.